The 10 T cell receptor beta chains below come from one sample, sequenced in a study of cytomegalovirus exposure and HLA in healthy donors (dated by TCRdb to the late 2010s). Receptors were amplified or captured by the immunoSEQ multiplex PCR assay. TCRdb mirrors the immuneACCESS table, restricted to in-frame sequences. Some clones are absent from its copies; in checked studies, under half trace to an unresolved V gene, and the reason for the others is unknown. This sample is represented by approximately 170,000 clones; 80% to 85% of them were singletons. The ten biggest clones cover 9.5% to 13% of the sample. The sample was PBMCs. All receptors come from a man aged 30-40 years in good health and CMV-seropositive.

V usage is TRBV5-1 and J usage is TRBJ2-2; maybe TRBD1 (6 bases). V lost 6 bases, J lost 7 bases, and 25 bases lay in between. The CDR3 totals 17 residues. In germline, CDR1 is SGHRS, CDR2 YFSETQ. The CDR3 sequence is CASTTRGLQGSIGELFF. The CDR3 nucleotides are TGCGCCAGCACCACACGGGGATTACAGGGATCTATCGGGGAGCTGTTTTTT.

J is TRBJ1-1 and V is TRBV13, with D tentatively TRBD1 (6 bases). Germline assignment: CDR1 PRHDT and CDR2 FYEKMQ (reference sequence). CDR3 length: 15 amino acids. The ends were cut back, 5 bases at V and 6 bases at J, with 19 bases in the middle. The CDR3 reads CASSPATREGAEAFF. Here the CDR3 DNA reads TGTGCCAGCAGCCCAGCCACCCGGGAGGGGGCTGAAGCTTTCTTT. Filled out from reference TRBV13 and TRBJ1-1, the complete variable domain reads AAGVIQSPRHLIKEKRETATLKCYPIPRHDTVYWYQQGPGQDPQFLISFYEKMQSDKGSIPDRFSAQQFSDYHSELNMSSLELGDSALYFCASSPATREGAEAFFGQGTRLTVV.

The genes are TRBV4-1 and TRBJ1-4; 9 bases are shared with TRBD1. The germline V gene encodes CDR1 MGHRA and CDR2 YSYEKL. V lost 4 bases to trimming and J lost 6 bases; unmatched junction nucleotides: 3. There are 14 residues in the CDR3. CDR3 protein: CASSLRTGDEKLFF. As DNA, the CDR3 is TGCGCCAGCAGCCTGAGGACAGGGGATGAAAAACTGTTTTTT.

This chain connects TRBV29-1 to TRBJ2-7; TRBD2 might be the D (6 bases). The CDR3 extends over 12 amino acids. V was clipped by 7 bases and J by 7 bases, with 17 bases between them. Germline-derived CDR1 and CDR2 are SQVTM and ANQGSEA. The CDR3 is CSGGGYPGEQYF. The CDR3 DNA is TGCAGCGGGGGAGGCTACCCAGGGGAGCAGTACTTC.

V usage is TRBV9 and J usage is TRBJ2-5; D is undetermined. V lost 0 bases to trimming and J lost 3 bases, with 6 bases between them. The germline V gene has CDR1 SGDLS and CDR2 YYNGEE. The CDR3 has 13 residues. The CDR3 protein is CASSVEQKETQYF. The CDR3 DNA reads TGTGCCAGCAGCGTAGAACAGAAAGAGACCCAGTACTTC.

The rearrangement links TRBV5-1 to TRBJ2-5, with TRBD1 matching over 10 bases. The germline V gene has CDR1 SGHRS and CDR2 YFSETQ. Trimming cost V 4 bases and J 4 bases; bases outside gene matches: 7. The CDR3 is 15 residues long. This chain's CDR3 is CASSMTGGATETQYF. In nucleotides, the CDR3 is TGCGCCAGCAGCATGACAGGGGGCGCGACAGAGACCCAGTACTTC. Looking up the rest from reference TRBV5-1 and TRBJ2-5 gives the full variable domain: KAGVTQTPRYLIKTRGQQVTLSCSPISGHRSVSWYQQTPGQGLQFLFEYFSETQRNKGNFPGRFSGRQFSNSRSEMNVSTLELGDSALYLCASSMTGGATETQYFGPGTRLLVL.

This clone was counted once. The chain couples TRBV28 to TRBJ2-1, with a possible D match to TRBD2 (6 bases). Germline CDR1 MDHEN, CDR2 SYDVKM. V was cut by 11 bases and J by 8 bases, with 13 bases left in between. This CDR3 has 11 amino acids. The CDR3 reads CASGEWDEQFF. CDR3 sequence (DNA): TGTGCCTCGGGAGAATGGGATGAGCAGTTCTTC.

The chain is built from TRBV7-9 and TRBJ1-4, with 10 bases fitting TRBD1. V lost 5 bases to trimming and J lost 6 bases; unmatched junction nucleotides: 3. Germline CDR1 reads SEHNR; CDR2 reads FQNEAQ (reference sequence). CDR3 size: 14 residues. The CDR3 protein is CASSIGTGDEKLFF. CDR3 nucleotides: TGTGCCAGCAGCATCGGGACAGGGGATGAAAAACTGTTTTTT. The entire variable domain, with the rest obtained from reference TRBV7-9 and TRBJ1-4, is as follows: DTGVSQNPRHKITKRGQNVTFRCDPISEHNRLYWYRQTLGQGPEFLTYFQNEAQLEKSRLLSDRFSAERPKGSFSTLEIQRTEQGDSAMYLCASSIGTGDEKLFFGSGTQLSVL.

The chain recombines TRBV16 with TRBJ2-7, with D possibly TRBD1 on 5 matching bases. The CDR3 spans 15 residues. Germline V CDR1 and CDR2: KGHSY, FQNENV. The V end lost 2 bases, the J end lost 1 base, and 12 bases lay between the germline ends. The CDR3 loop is CASSQLPDSSYEQYF. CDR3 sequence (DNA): TGTGCCAGCAGCCAACTACCCGACAGTTCCTACGAGCAGTACTTC.

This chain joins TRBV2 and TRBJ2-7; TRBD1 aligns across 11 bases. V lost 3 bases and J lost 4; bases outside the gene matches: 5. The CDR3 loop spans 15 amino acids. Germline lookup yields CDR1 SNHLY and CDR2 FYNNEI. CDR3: CASSDWDRGSYEQYF. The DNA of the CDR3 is TGTGCCAGCAGTGACTGGGACAGGGGGAGTTACGAGCAGTACTTC.